This T cell receptor beta chain was identified during a study of cytomegalovirus exposure and HLA in healthy donors. Study background: HLA-typed donors contributed some 85 million unique TCRs, which were held in an early data release.

Notes on the study in general: V- and J-gene trimming in TCR beta was tied to a missense DCLRE1C variant by an analysis performed later.

The primer mix had 60 Vbeta and 13 Jbeta primers. Assay used: immunoSEQ multiplex PCR; TCRdb lists only in-frame clones, some missing. The data hold some 140,000 clones, with 73% observed a single time. CDR1 is PRHDT, CDR2 FYEKMQ, per germline (reference sequence). Trimming at V came to 5 bases and at J to 5 bases, leaving 2 bases not matched to a gene. The CDR3 sequence is 14 residues long. On this clone itself: Its matching antigen is unknown.

The study sampled nominally healthy donors, though unrecorded immune exposures were likely. The sequence derives from a woman aged 40-49 years in good health and CMV-seronegative. The chain is built from TRBV13 and TRBJ1-6, with 8 bases fitting TRBD1. The specimen was PBMCs. The CDR3 DNA reads TGTGCCAGCAGCCACAGGGGGGATAATTCACCCCTCCACTTT. Translated, it gives CASSHRGDNSPLHF.